The 10 T cell receptor beta chains in this list originate from one sample, sequenced in a study of cytomegalovirus exposure and HLA in healthy donors. PCR amplification relied on 60 Vbeta primers (plus 13 Jbeta primers). Sequencing used immunoSEQ multiplex PCR; TCRdb keeps in-frame clones, though not all of them. Here the sample spans some 150,000 clones, over 75% being singletons. Sequencing was carried out using PBMCs. Source of these receptors: a man aged 35 to 55 in good health and CMV-seronegative.

The V call is TRBV18, the J call TRBJ2-1, with 7 bases identical to TRBD1. CDR1 and CDR2 from the germline V gene are KGHSH and LQKENI. V lost 3 bases, J lost 4 bases, and 6 bases stayed unmatched. CDR3 length: 15 residues. The CDR3 loop is CASSPRQGVYNEQFF. As DNA, the CDR3 is TGTGCCAGCTCACCGAGACAGGGAGTATACAATGAGCAGTTCTTC.

The CDR3: CALTPQGSGNTIYF. CDR3 DNA: TGTGCCCTTACCCCACAGGGATCTGGAAACACCATATATTTT. The rearrangement links TRBV21-1 to TRBJ1-3; the D call of TRBD1 is as the table states it, not checked on the DNA. TRBV21-1 constitutes a pseudogene. The CDR3 contains 14 residues.

The chain uses TRBV27 and TRBJ1-1, with no clear D. This CDR3 is 15 amino acids long. Trimming shortened V by 1 base and J by 1 base, and 10 bases separated the two germline ends. Germline V gene data show CDR1 as MNHEY and CDR2 as SMNVEV (reference sequence). In DNA, the CDR3 is TGTGCCAGCAGTTTATTGAGGGAATGGAACACTGAAGCTTTCTTT. This encodes CASSLLREWNTEAFF.

The chain couples TRBV13 to TRBJ1-5; 9 bases agree with TRBD1. The V and J ends lost 0 bases and 7 bases, in that order; junction bases with no gene match: 1. This CDR3 comprises 14 residues. CDR1 is PRHDT and CDR2 is FYEKMQ in the germline V gene (reference sequence). This CDR3 reads CASSLGDRGQPQHF. DNA for the CDR3: TGTGCCAGCAGCTTAGGGGACAGGGGCCAGCCCCAGCATTTT.

The chain recombines TRBV4-2 with TRBJ1-1; no clear D. CDR3 length: 13 residues. With 1 base removed from V and 5 bases from J, the gap between germline ends came to 8 bases. The germline V gene encodes CDR1 LGHNA and CDR2 YNFKEQ. CDR3 amino acids: CASSQALGTEAFF. The CDR3 DNA is TGTGCCAGCAGCCAAGCACTAGGGACTGAAGCTTTCTTT.

J is TRBJ1-2 and V is TRBV30; no firm D call. CDR1 is GTSNPN and CDR2 is SVGIG in the germline V gene (reference sequence). The germline V and J ends were trimmed by 1 base and 1 base, with 4 bases remaining between them. This CDR3 comprises 12 residues. The CDR3, as DNA: TGTGCCTGGAGTGCCCTTAACTATGGCTACACCTTC. Encoded protein: CAWSALNYGYTF.

The CDR3 coding sequence is TGTGCCAGCAGTGAATCCAAAGGTCGGGGGGCCTACAATGAGCAGTTCTTC. It translates to CASSESKGRGAYNEQFF. The genes are TRBV25-1 and TRBJ2-1; 7 bases match TRBD2. The CDR3 has 17 amino acids. V gave up 1 base and J gave up 2 bases; unmatched junction bases: 8. Germline V lookup: CDR1 MGHDK, CDR2 SYGVNS.

The rearrangement joins TRBV6-5 to TRBJ2-7, with D perhaps TRBD1 (6 bases). The CDR3 runs 14 residues. Trimming cost V 8 bases and J 1 base, with 15 bases left between them. Germline CDR1 is MNHEY and CDR2 is SVGAGI. This chain's CDR3 is CASGPGTISYEQYF. CDR3 DNA: TGTGCCAGCGGCCCGGGGACAATATCCTACGAGCAGTACTTC.

About this clone: Sequence at one end of the junction differs from germline and may be a read error. This chain joins TRBV7-9 and TRBJ2-3; 7 bases are shared with TRBD2. CDR1 is SEHNR and CDR2 is FQNEAQ in the germline V gene (reference sequence). The CDR3 has 18 residues. The DNA for the CDR3 is TGTTCCAGCAGCTTAGGGTCCCGGGGGGTCGGAGACACAGATACGCAGTATTTT. Its translation is CSSSLGSRGVGDTDTQYF.

V usage is TRBV5-4 and J usage is TRBJ2-7, with D perhaps matching TRBD2 (5 bases). CDR1 and CDR2 from the germline V gene are SGHNT and YYREEE (reference sequence). Deletions cut 4 bases from V and 9 bases from J, with 17 bases between. CDR3 length: 13 amino acids. The CDR3 loop is CASSRETLAGQYF. CDR3 DNA sequence: TGTGCCAGCAGCAGGGAGACTCTGGCGGGGCAGTACTTC.